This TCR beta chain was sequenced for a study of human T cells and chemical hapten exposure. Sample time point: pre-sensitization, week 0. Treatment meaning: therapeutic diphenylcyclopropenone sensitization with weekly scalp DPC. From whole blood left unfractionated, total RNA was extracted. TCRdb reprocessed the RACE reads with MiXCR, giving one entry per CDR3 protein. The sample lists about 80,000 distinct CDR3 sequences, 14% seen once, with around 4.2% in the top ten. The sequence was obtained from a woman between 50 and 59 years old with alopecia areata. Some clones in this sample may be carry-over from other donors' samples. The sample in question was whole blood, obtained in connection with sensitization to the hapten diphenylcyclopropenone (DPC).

The CDR3 region has the DNA TGTGCCAGCGGGGGTCTCGGCAATCAGCCCCAGCATTTT. Translating gives CASGGLGNQPQHF. The chain combines TRBV7-9 with TRBJ1-5, with D possibly TRBD1 on 5 matching bases. Trimming removed 8 bases at V and 2 bases at J, with 10 bases between. The length of the CDR3 is 13 residues. The V gene's germline CDR1 is SEHNR and CDR2 FQNEAQ (reference sequence). The full variable domain, completed using reference TRBV7-9 and TRBJ1-5, is DTGVSQNPRHKITKRGQNVTFRCDPISEHNRLYWYRQTLGQGPEFLTYFQNEAQLEKSRLLSDRFSAERPKGSFSTLEIQRTEQGDSAMYLCASGGLGNQPQHFGDGTRLSIL.